This passage covers 30 T cell receptor beta chains from one sample sequenced in a study of blood T cell repertoires in COVID-19. The data were produced by immunoSEQ multiplex PCR, yet TCRdb's version contains in-frame clones alone and is incomplete. The sample records hundreds of thousands of clones, roughly 84% being singletons. Sequencing was performed on peripheral blood. These receptors all come from a man between 35 and 55 years old with acute or convalescent COVID-19.

The chain joins TRBV7-6 to TRBJ1-1, with TRBD1 matching 9 bases. This CDR3 is 14 amino acids long. Germline CDR1 and CDR2: SGHVS and FNYEAQ. V was pared by 5 bases and J by 3 bases, with 4 bases of the junction left unmatched. The CDR3 nucleotides are TGTGCCAGCAGCCTAAGGACAGGGGACACTGAAGCTTTCTTT. Its translation is CASSLRTGDTEAFF.

This chain's CDR3 is CATQSPLRNEQFF. For the CDR3, the DNA is TGTGCCACACAGTCCCCTTTGAGAAATGAGCAGTTCTTC. The chain employs TRBV19 and TRBJ2-1, with D hard to call. This CDR3 region has 13 residues. Trimming took off 10 bases at V and 7 bases at J, with 17 bases between the two ends. From germline, CDR1 is LNHDA and CDR2 SQIVND (reference sequence).

CDR3 amino acids: CASSQPGLAKYEQYF. In DNA form, the CDR3 reads TGTGCCAGCAGTCAACCGGGACTAGCGAAGTACGAGCAGTACTTC. The chain employs TRBV6-2 or TRBV6-3 and TRBJ2-7; 10 bases fit TRBD2. The germline V gene encodes CDR1 MNHEY and CDR2 SVGEGT. V lost 5 bases to trimming and J lost 4 bases; unmatched junction nucleotides: 8. The CDR3 loop spans 15 amino acids.

V usage is TRBV5-8 and J usage is TRBJ2-2; D is unclear. V dropped 3 bases and J dropped 1 base, with 19 bases sitting between them. Germline CDR1 reads SGHTS; CDR2 reads YDEGEE. CDR3 length: 18 residues. The CDR3 DNA sequence: TGTGCCAGCAGCTCAAGGAATCTCGGCGAGGTGAACACCGGGGAGCTGTTTTTT. It encodes CASSSRNLGEVNTGELFF.

J is TRBJ1-3 and V is TRBV30, with D possibly being TRBD1 (5 bases). The germline V gene has CDR1 GTSNPN and CDR2 SVGIG (reference sequence). V lost 2 bases, J lost 1 base, and 6 bases lay in between. The CDR3 has 13 amino acids. CDR3 DNA: TGTGCCTGGAGTAAGGGGTCTGGAAACACCATATATTTT. Translated: CAWSKGSGNTIYF.

The V call is TRBV6-5, the J call TRBJ1-2; TRBD1 agrees at 9 bases. CDR1 and CDR2 (germline): MNHEY, SVGAGI. After removal of 2 bases from V and 4 bases from J, the junction contained 2 bases not matched to a gene. The CDR3 extends over 14 amino acids. The CDR3 nucleotides read TGTGCCAGCAGTTACGCGACAGGGGGCTATGGCTACACCTTC. Protein sequence: CASSYATGGYGYTF.

The CDR3 protein is CASISIRGRAFF. CDR3 DNA: TGTGCCAGCATTAGTATCCGAGGGCGGGCTTTCTTT. V and J are TRBV6-5 and TRBJ1-1, with D hard to call. The length of the CDR3 is 12 residues. The germline V and J ends were trimmed by 7 bases and 11 bases, with 17 bases remaining between them. Germline V gene data show CDR1 as MNHEY and CDR2 as SVGAGI.

With respect to this clone: The same CDR3 can be traced to other DNA sequences in this sample. This rearrangement joins TRBV6-5 to TRBJ1-3, with D maybe TRBD1 (6 bases). V was cut by 5 bases and J by 4 bases, with 12 bases left in between. This CDR3 region has 14 residues. The germline gives CDR1 MNHEY, CDR2 SVGAGI. Here the CDR3 reads CASSRTVGGNTIYF. For the CDR3, the DNA is TGTGCCAGCAGTAGGACAGTCGGAGGAAACACCATATATTTT.

The V gene is TRBV19, the J gene TRBJ1-5; the D gene is possibly TRBD1 (5 bases). V was trimmed by 5 bases and J by 4 bases, leaving 12 bases between them. Germline assignment: CDR1 LNHDA and CDR2 SQIVND (reference sequence). This CDR3 contains 14 residues. The CDR3 DNA reads as TGTGCCAGTAGTCCCCGACAGCCGAATCAGCCCCAGCATTTT. Protein sequence: CASSPRQPNQPQHF.

This sequence joins TRBV5-6 and TRBJ1-4; a weak D match, TRBD1 (6 bases). The ends were cut back, 4 bases at V and 4 bases at J, with 11 bases in the middle. The CDR3 is made up of 14 amino acids. Germline CDR1 SGHDT, CDR2 YYEEEE. Here the CDR3 reads CASSDLQGNEKLFF. In nucleotides, the CDR3 is TGTGCCAGCAGCGACTTACAGGGTAATGAAAAACTGTTTTTT.

This clone occurred a few times. The V call is TRBV29-1, the J call TRBJ1-3; no definite D call. CDR3 length equals 11 residues. V lost 3 bases to trimming and J lost 4 bases, with 4 bases between them. The germline V gene has CDR1 SQVTM and CDR2 ANQGSEA. The CDR3 here is CSVESGNTIYF. The CDR3 DNA reads as TGCAGCGTTGAGAGCGGAAACACCATATATTTT.

CDR3 amino acids: CASSQSRFDTQYF. The CDR3 DNA reads as TGCGCCAGCAGCCAATCCCGGTTCGATACGCAGTATTTT. The rearrangement links TRBV4-1 to TRBJ2-3; D is unresolved. With 2 bases removed from V and 6 bases from J, the gap between germline ends came to 9 bases. This CDR3 has 13 residues. CDR1 and CDR2 from the germline V gene are MGHRA and YSYEKL.

This clone was observed a single time. The chain combines TRBV21-1 with TRBJ1-4. TRBV21-1 has pseudogene status. This CDR3 region has 14 residues. The CDR3 coding sequence is TGTGCCAGCAGAAGAGGGTACTCTAATGAAAAACTGTTTTTT. This translates into CASRRGYSNEKLFF.

V usage is TRBV6-5 and J usage is TRBJ2-7; no clear D gene. The CDR3 is 11 residues long. Germline loops: CDR1 MNHEY, CDR2 SVGAGI. With 8 bases removed from V and 7 bases from J, the gap between germline ends came to 12 bases. The CDR3 spells CASSKALEQYF. The CDR3 DNA follows: TGTGCCAGCTCCAAAGCCCTTGAGCAGTACTTC.

The V and J genes are TRBV5-4 and TRBJ1-5, with D perhaps matching TRBD1 (6 bases). Germline V gives CDR1 SGHNT, CDR2 YYREEE (reference sequence). The CDR3 extends over 14 amino acids. V was trimmed by 10 bases and J by 2 bases, leaving 16 bases between them. CDR3 in amino acids: CAWEGGIGNQPQHF. In nucleotides, the CDR3 is TGTGCCTGGGAGGGGGGAATCGGCAATCAGCCCCAGCATTTT.

This clone showed up just a few times. The chain combines TRBV14 with TRBJ1-1, with a weak D call TRBD1 (5 bases). V was pared by 4 bases and J by 5 bases, with 17 bases between. CDR3 length equals 15 residues. Germline CDR1 and CDR2: SGHDN and FVKESK. The DNA of the CDR3 is TGTGCCAGCAGCCGCTATAGGGGCGGCGGTACTGAAGCTTTCTTT. This sequence encodes CASSRYRGGGTEAFF. Full variable domain (rest looked up from reference TRBV14 and TRBJ1-1): EAGVTQFPSHSVIEKGQTVTLRCDPISGHDNLYWYRRVMGKEIKFLLHFVKESKQDESGMPNNRFLAERTGGTYSTLKVQPAELEDSGVYFCASSRYRGGGTEAFFGQGTRLTVV.

This clone was recorded only once. The J gene is TRBJ2-3, the V gene TRBV14, with D unclear. V lost 5 bases, J lost 0 bases, and 3 bases lay in between. The germline V gene has CDR1 SGHDN and CDR2 FVKESK. The CDR3 extends over 12 amino acids. The CDR3: CASSTSTDTQYF. CDR3 sequence (DNA): TGTGCCAGCAGCACTAGCACAGATACGCAGTATTTT.

The chain is built from TRBV7-2 and TRBJ2-3; 12 nucleotides align to TRBD2. With 6 bases clipped from V and 8 bases from J, the junction kept 12 bases outside the gene matches. The V gene's germline CDR1 is SGHTA and CDR2 FQGNSA. The CDR3 totals 16 residues. CDR3 bases: TGTGCCAGCAGTTTGCGTCTAGCGGGAGGGCTAGCTACGCAGTATTTT. This sequence encodes CASSLRLAGGLATQYF.

This rearrangement joins TRBV20-1 to TRBJ2-7; no firm D call. The CDR3 spans 11 residues. V was pared by 4 bases and J by 1 base, with 5 bases between. Germline V gene data show CDR1 as DFQATT and CDR2 as SNEGSKA (reference sequence). The CDR3 here is CSATQSYEQYF. The CDR3 DNA reads TGCAGTGCTACCCAGTCCTACGAGCAGTACTTC.

The chain employs TRBV7-2 and TRBJ2-5; 9 bases fit TRBD2. This CDR3 contains 14 residues. The V gene end was trimmed by 5 bases and the J gene end by 4 bases; junction bases not matched to a gene: 5. CDR1 SGHTA and CDR2 FQGNSA come from the germline V gene. CDR3 protein: CASSVSGSRETQYF. The CDR3 DNA sequence: TGTGCCAGCAGCGTTAGCGGGAGTAGAGAGACCCAGTACTTC.

This clone occurred a few times. The chain employs TRBV4-2 and TRBJ1-2, with 8 bases that match TRBD1. The CDR3 is made up of 15 amino acids. The V gene's germline CDR1 is LGHNA and CDR2 YNFKEQ. The J segment lost 4 bases and the V segment lost 2 bases, leaving 6 bases of the junction unmatched. DNA of the CDR3: TGTGCCAGCAGCCAACAGGGGGCAGAGGGCTATGGCTACACCTTC. It translates to CASSQQGAEGYGYTF.

The genes are TRBV7-9 and TRBJ2-1, with 10 nucleotides matching TRBD2. Unmatched junction bases numbered 10, after V lost 6 bases and J lost 5 bases. Germline CDR1 is SEHNR and CDR2 is FQNEAQ (reference sequence). The CDR3 has 16 residues. CDR3 protein: CASRSQIGTSDNEQFF. Here the CDR3 DNA reads TGTGCCAGCAGATCTCAGATCGGGACTAGCGACAATGAGCAGTTCTTC.

This chain links TRBV6-2 or TRBV6-3 with TRBJ1-1; weak D call: TRBD1 (6 bases). This CDR3 has 14 residues. The V end was cut by 3 bases, the J end by 8 bases, with 16 bases between. Germline values: CDR1 MNHEY, CDR2 SVGEGT. CDR3 DNA: TGTGCCAGCAGTTATCCAATGTCAGGGGCGGAAGCTTTCTTT. Translation: CASSYPMSGAEAFF.

The chain recombines TRBV9 with TRBJ1-1; TRBD1 aligns across 7 bases. The CDR3 runs 13 residues. The V and J ends lost 3 bases and 6 bases, in that order; junction bases with no gene match: 5. Germline CDR1 SGDLS, CDR2 YYNGEE. The DNA for the CDR3 is TGTGCCAGCAGCGGGAAGGGGGCGCCTGAAGCTTTCTTT. It yields the protein CASSGKGAPEAFF.

CDR3 amino acids: CASSAGTSGRLDNEQFF. The CDR3 DNA sequence: TGTGCCAGCAGCGCCGGGACTAGCGGGAGACTAGACAATGAGCAGTTCTTC. The chain carries TRBV9 and TRBJ2-1; 14 bases line up with TRBD2. V dropped 3 bases and J dropped 5; count of bases not matched to a gene: 7. The CDR3 spans 17 residues. Germline loops: CDR1 SGDLS, CDR2 YYNGEE.

This clone has a single count. The rearrangement joins TRBV14 to TRBJ2-2; D might be TRBD1 (6 bases). Deletions cut 2 bases from V and 0 bases from J, with 16 bases between. The CDR3 is made up of 18 amino acids. Germline V CDR1 and CDR2: SGHDN, FVKESK. The CDR3 here is CASSQFRDKTTNTGELFF. CDR3 sequence (DNA): TGTGCCAGCAGCCAATTCCGGGACAAGACGACGAACACCGGGGAGCTGTTTTTT.

In this sample, this clone turned up once. This rearrangement joins TRBV2 to TRBJ1-1, with 7 bases aligning to TRBD1. V was pared by 6 bases and J by 1 base, with 2 bases of the junction left unmatched. This CDR3 is built from 13 residues. CDR1 SNHLY and CDR2 FYNNEI come from the germline V gene. The CDR3 coding sequence is TGTGCCAGCAGGGGACAGAGGAACACTGAAGCTTTCTTT. As protein: CASRGQRNTEAFF.

This chain connects TRBV4-2 to TRBJ2-2, with TRBD2 matching over 14 bases. Trimming removed 3 bases from V and 4 bases from J; junction bases left unmatched: 10. Germline V lookup: CDR1 LGHNA, CDR2 YNFKEQ. The CDR3 sequence is 19 residues long. The CDR3: CASSQAGTSGSLGTGELFF. The DNA of the CDR3 is TGTGCCAGCAGCCAGGCCGGGACTAGCGGGAGTCTCGGCACCGGGGAGCTGTTTTTT.

V and J are TRBV19 and TRBJ1-2, with D possibly being TRBD1 (6 bases). Between the trimmed V and J ends, which lost 7 bases and 7 bases, there was a span of 22 bases. The V gene's germline CDR1 is LNHDA and CDR2 SQIVND (reference sequence). The CDR3 spans 15 residues. This chain's CDR3 is CASMVQGTRIFGYTF. The CDR3 DNA is TGTGCCAGTATGGTCCAGGGGACGCGTATCTTTGGCTACACCTTC.

V gene TRBV29-1 combines with J gene TRBJ1-5; possible D gene TRBD1, 6 bases. With 3 bases removed from V and 4 bases from J, the gap between germline ends came to 7 bases. From germline, CDR1 is SQVTM and CDR2 ANQGSEA. The CDR3 totals 12 residues. CDR3 sequence reads: CSVDTGNQPQHF. The CDR3 coding sequence is TGCAGCGTTGATACAGGGAATCAGCCCCAGCATTTT.